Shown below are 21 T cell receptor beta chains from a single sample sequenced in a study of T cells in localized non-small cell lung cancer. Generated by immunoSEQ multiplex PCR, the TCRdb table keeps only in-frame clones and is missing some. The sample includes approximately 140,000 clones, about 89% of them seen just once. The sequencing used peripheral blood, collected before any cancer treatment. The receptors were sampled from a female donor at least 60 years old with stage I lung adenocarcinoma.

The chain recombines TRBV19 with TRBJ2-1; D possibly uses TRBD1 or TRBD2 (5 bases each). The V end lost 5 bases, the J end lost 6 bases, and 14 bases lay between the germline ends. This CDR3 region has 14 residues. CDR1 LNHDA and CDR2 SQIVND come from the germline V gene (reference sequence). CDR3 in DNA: TGTGCCAGTAGTTTGCAGGGTGGGGGCAATGAGCAGTTCTTC. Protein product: CASSLQGGGNEQFF.

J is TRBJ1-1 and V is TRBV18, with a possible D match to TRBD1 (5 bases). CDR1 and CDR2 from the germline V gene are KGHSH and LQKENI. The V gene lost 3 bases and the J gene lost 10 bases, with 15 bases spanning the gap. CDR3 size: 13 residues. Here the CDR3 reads CASSPGVGLGAFF. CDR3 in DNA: TGTGCCAGCTCACCGGGGGTAGGGTTGGGAGCTTTCTTT.

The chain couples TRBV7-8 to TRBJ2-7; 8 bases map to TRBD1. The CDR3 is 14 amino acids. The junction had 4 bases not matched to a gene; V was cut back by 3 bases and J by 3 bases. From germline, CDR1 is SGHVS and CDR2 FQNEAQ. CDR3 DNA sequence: TGTGCCAGCAGCTTTCGGACAGGGCTCTACGAGCAGTACTTC. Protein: CASSFRTGLYEQYF.

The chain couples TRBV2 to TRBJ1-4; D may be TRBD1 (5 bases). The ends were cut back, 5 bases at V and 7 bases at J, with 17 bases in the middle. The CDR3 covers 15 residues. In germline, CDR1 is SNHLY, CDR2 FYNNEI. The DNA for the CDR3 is TGTGCCAGCAGTCGCCCGGGAGGGACGGGTGAAAAACTGTTTTTT. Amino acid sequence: CASSRPGGTGEKLFF. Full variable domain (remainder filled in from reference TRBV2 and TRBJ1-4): EPEVTQTPSHQVTQMGQEVILRCVPISNHLYFYWYRQILGQKVEFLVSFYNNEISEKSEIFDDQFSVERPDGSNFTLKIRSTKLEDSAMYFCASSRPGGTGEKLFFGSGTQLSVL.

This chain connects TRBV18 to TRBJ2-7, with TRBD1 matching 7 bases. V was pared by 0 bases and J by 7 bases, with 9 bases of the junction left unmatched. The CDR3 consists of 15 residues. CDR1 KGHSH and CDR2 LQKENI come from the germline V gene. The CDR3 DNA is TGTGCCAGCTCACCACCGCCAGGGGGTTTGGGGGAGCAGTACTTC. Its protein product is CASSPPPGGLGEQYF.

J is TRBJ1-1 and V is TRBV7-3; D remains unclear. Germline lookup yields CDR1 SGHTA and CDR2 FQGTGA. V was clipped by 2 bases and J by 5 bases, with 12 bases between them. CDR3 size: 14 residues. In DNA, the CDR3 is TGTGCCAGCAGCTTACTCATGGGTTCAACTGAAGCTTTCTTT. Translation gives CASSLLMGSTEAFF.

DNA for the CDR3: TGTGCCAGCGAAGCCTTTGACAGGCCCCTGGGGGAGCAGTACTTC. This codes for CASEAFDRPLGEQYF. The chain combines TRBV6-1 with TRBJ2-7; possible D gene TRBD1, 6 bases. Per the germline V gene, CDR1 is MNHNS and CDR2 is SASEGT. Trimming took 8 bases from V and 7 from J, leaving 24 bases between them. CDR3 length equals 15 residues.

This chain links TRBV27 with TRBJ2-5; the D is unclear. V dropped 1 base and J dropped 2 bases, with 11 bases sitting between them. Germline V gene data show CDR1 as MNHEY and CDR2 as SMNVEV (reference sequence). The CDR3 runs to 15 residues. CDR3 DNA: TGTGCCAGCAGTTTATGGCCTCTCCTACAAGAGACCCAGTACTTC. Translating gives CASSLWPLLQETQYF.

The CDR3 DNA follows: TGCGCCAGCTCGAGAGGGGAAAACAATGAGCAGTTCTTC. Its protein product is CASSRGENNEQFF. The rearrangement uses TRBV5-1 and TRBJ2-1; D possibly uses TRBD1 or TRBD2 (5 bases each). This CDR3 is 13 amino acids long. V was pared by 7 bases and J by 5 bases, with 13 bases between. Germline V gene lookup returns CDR1 SGHRS and CDR2 YFSETQ.

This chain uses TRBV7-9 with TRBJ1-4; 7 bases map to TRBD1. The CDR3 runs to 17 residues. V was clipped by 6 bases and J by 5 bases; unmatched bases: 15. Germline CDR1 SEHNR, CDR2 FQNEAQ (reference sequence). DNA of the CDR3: TGTGCCAGCAGTTCGAGGGGGCCAGACAGGAGAAATGAAAAACTGTTTTTT. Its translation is CASSSRGPDRRNEKLFF.

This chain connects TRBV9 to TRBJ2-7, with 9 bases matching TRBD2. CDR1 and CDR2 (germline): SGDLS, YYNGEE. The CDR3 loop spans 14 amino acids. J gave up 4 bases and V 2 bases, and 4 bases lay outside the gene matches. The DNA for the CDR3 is TGTGCCAGCAGCGTGGGACTAGCTGAATACGAGCAGTACTTC. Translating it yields CASSVGLAEYEQYF. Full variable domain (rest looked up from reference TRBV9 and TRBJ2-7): DSGVTQTPKHLITATGQRVTLRCSPRSGDLSVYWYQQSLDQGLQFLIQYYNGEERAKGNILERFSAQQFPDLHSELNLSSLELGDSALYFCASSVGLAEYEQYFGPGTRLTVT.

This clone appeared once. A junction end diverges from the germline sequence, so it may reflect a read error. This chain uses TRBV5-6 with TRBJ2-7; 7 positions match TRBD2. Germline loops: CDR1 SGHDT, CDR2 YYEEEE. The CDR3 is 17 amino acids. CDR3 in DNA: TGTGCCAGCAGCTTGCACCCCCTCTCGGGGCCCGTCGGCGGGAGTTCGTTC. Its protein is CASSLHPLSGPVGGSSF. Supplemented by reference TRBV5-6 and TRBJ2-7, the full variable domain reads DAGVTQSPTHLIKTRGQQVTLRCSPKSGHDTVSWYQQALGQGPQFIFQYYEEEERQRGNFPDRFSGHQFPNYSSELNVNALLLGDSALYLCASSLHPLSGPVGGSSFGPGTRLTVT.

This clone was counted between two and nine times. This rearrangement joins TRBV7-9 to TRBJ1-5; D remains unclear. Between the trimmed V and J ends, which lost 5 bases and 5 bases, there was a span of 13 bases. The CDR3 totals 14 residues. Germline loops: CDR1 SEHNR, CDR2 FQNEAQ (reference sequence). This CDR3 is CASSPVGLDQPQHF. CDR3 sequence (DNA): TGTGCCAGCAGCCCGGTGGGGTTGGATCAGCCCCAGCATTTT.

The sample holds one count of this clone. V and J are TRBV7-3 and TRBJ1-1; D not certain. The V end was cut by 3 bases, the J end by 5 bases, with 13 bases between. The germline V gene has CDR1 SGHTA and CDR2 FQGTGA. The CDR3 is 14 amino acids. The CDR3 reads CASSLDVEATEAFF. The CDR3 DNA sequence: TGTGCCAGCAGCTTGGACGTTGAGGCAACTGAAGCTTTCTTT.

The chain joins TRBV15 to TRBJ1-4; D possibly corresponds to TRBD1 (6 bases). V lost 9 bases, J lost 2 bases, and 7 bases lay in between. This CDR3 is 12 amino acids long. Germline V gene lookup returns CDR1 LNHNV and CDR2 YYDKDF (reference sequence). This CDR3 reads CATQGTNEKLFF. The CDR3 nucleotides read TGTGCCACACAGGGCACTAATGAAAAACTGTTTTTT.

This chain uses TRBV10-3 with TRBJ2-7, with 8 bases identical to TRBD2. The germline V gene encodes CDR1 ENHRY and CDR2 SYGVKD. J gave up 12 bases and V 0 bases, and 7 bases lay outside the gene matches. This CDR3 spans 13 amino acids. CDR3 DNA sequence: TGTGCCATCAGTGAGTCGCCGGGACTAGGAATGTACTTC. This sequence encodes CAISESPGLGMYF.

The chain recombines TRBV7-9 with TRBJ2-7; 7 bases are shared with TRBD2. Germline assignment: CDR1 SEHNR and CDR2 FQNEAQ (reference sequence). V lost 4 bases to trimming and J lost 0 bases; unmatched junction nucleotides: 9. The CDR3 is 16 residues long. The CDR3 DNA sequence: TGTGCCAGCAGCTCCCCCTGGGGGGGAAACTCCTACGAGCAGTACTTC. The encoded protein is CASSSPWGGNSYEQYF.

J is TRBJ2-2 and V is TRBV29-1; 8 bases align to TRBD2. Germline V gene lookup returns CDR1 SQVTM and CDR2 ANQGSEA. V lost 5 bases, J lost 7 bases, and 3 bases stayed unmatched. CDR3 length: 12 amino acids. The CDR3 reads CSVHSGNGELFF. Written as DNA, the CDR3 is TGCAGCGTTCATAGCGGGAACGGGGAGCTGTTTTTT.

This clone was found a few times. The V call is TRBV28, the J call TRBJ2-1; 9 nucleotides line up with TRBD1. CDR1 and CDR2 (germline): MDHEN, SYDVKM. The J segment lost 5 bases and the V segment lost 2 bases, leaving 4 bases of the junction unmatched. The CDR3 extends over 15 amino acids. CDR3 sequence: CASSLGTGYHNEQFF. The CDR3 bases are TGTGCCAGCAGTTTAGGGACAGGGTACCACAATGAGCAGTTCTTC.

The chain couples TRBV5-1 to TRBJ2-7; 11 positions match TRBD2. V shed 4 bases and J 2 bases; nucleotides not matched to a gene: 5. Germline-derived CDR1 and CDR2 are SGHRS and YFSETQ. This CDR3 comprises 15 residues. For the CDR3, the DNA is TGCGCCAGCAGCGAGAAGACTAGCGGGACCTACGAGCAGTACTTC. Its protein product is CASSEKTSGTYEQYF.

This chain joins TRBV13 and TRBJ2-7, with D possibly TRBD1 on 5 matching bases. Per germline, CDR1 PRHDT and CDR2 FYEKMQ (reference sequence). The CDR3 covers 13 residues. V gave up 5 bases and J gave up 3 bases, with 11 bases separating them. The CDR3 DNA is TGTGCCAGCAGCCATGGGGCCGACTACGAGCAGTACTTC. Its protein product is CASSHGADYEQYF. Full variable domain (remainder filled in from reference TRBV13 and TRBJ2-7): AAGVIQSPRHLIKEKRETATLKCYPIPRHDTVYWYQQGPGQDPQFLISFYEKMQSDKGSIPDRFSAQQFSDYHSELNMSSLELGDSALYFCASSHGADYEQYFGPGTRLTVT.